This T cell receptor (beta chain) was obtained from a study of identical twins. This clonotype was seen a handful of times. Template switching added a universal primer site; cDNA carried unique molecular identifiers. MiXCR was run by TCRdb on the 5' RACE reads, yielding one entry per CDR3 protein. The sample carries about 530,000 distinct CDR3 sequences, around 20% recorded once. The germline V and J ends were trimmed by 1 base and 4 bases, with 11 bases remaining between them. Germline loops: CDR1 SGHVS, CDR2 FNYEAQ. The CDR3 is 15 residues long. The sample was also reused in another study, on yellow fever vaccine responses in identical twins.

The rearrangement joins TRBV7-6 to TRBJ2-1; D perhaps matches TRBD1 (6 bases). The source of this sequence is a woman aged 18-29 years in good health. The sample consisted of CD4+ T cells sorted from blood. The CDR3 spells CASSLGGTWYNEQFF. In DNA, the CDR3 is TGTGCCAGCAGCTTAGGAGGGACATGGTACAATGAGCAGTTCTTC.